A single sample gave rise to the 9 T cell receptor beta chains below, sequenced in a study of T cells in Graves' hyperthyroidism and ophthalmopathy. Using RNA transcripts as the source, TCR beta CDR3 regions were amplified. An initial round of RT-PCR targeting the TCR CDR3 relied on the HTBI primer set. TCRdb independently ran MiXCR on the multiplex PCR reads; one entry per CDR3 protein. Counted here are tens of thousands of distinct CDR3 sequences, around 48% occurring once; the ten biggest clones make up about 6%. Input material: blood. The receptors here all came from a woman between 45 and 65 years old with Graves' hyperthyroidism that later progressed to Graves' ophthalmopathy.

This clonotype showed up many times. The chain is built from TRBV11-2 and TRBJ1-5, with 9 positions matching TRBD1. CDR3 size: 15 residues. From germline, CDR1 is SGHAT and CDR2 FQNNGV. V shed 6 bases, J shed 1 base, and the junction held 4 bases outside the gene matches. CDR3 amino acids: CASSYDRGSNQPQHF. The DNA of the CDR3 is TGTGCCAGCAGTTACGACAGGGGGAGCAATCAGCCCCAGCATTTT.

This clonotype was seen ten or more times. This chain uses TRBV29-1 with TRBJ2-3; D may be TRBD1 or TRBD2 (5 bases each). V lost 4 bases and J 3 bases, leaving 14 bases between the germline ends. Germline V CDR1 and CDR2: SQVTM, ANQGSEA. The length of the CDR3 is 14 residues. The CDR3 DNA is TGCAGCGTTGGTTGGGACCCGGGGACAGATACGCAGTATTTT. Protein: CSVGWDPGTDTQYF.

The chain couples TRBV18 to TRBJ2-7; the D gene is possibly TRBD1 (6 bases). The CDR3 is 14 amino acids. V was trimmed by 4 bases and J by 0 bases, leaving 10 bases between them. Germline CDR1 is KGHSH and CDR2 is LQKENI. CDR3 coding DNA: TGTGCCAGCTCACAACCGGACAGCTCCTACGAGCAGTACTTC. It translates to CASSQPDSSYEQYF.

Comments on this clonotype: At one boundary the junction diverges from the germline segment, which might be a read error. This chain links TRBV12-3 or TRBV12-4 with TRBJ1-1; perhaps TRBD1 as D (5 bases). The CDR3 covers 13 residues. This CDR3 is CANSSLQVTEAFF. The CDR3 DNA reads TGTGCCAACAGTTCCCTACAGGTGACCGAAGCTTTCTTT.

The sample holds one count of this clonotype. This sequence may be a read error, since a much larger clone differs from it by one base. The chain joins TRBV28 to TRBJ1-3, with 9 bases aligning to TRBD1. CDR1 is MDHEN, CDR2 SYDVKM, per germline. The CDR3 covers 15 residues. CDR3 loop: CASIGTGLRGNTMYF. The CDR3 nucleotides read TGTGCCAGCATCGGGACAGGGTTGAGAGGAAACACCATGTATTTT.

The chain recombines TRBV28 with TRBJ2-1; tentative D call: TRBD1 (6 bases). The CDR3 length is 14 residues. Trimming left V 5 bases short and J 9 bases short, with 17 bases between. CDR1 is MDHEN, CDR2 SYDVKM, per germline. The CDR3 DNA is TGTGCCAGCAGTGCCCAAGGGGGTCAGCTTGAGCAGTTCTTC. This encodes CASSAQGGQLEQFF.

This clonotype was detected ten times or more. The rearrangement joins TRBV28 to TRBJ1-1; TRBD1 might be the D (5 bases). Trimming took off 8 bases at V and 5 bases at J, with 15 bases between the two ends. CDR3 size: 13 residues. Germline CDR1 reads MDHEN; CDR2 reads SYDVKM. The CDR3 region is CASQTVRETEAFF. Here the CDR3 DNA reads TGTGCCAGCCAGACAGTTAGGGAGACTGAAGCTTTCTTT.

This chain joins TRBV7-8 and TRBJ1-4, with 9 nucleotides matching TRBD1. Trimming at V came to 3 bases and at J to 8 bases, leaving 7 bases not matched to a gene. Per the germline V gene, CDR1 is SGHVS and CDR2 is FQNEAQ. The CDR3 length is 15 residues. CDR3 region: CASSLPWGQGEKLFF. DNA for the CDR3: TGTGCCAGCAGCTTGCCTTGGGGACAGGGAGAAAAACTGTTTTTT.

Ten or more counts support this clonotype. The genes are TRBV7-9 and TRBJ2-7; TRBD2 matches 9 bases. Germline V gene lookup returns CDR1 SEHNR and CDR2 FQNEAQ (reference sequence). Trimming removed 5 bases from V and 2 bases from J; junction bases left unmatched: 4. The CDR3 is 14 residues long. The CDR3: CASSLSGRPYEQYF. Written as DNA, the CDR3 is TGTGCCAGCAGCCTTAGCGGGAGACCCTACGAGCAGTACTTC.